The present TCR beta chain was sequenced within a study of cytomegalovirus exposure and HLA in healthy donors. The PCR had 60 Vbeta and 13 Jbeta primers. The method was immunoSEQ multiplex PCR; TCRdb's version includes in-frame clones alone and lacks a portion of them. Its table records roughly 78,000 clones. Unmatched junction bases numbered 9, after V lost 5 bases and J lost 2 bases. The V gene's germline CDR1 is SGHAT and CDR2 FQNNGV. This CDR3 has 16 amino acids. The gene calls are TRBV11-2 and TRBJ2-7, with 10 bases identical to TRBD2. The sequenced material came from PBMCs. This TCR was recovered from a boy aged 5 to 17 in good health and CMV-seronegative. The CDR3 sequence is CASSPGWTSGPYEQYF. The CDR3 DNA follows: TGTGCCAGCAGCCCCGGCTGGACTAGCGGACCCTACGAGCAGTACTTC.